This T cell receptor beta chain was profiled in a study of vaccination and CD4 T cells after COVID-19. Study details: Two of the convalescents were Hispanic, and convalescents were six males and four females.

Study-wide points: In median terms, SARS-CoV-2-reactive clonotypes went from 21 to 38, a nonsignificant rise.

Sequenced with the Oncomine TCR Beta short-read assay was DNA taken from cultured CD4+ T cells. TCRdb itself ran the PCR reads through MiXCR, one entry per CDR3 protein. This sample yields 9,000 to 15,000 distinct CDR3 sequences, of which less than 80% are seen a single time; less than 9.5% belongs to the top ten. Remarks on this clonotype: Its specificity is unknown.

Treatment of the sample: approximately 11-day PBMC culture with coronavirus spike peptide pools or control peptides (ViraFEST assay). Trimming pared 5 bases from V and 11 bases from J, leaving 15 bases between. The CDR3 sequence is 12 residues long. Germline loops: CDR1 SNHLY, CDR2 FYNNEI. Sample: CD4+ T cells from blood, cultured in vitro. The source is a human donor who had recovered from COVID-19. This chain links TRBV2 with TRBJ1-1; the D is unclear. The CDR3 region is CASSFAPESAFF. The CDR3 region has the DNA TGTGCCAGCAGTTTTGCACCGGAATCGGCTTTCTTT.